These 31 T cell receptor beta chains were sequenced from one sample in a study of T cell changes during pregnancy in multiple sclerosis. Measured with immunoSEQ multiplex PCR; TCRdb has only the in-frame clones, and not every one. The table lists about 39,000 clones, approximately 90% of them singletons, with more than 0.45% in the top ten. This material consisted of CD4+ T cells from peripheral blood mononuclear cells, taken in the first trimester of pregnancy. The receptors shown here come from a female donor in good health, enrolled as a control in a pregnancy study.

The rearrangement joins TRBV18 to TRBJ1-1; D ambiguous. Looked up from germline, CDR1 is KGHSH and CDR2 is LQKENI. The CDR3 runs 13 residues. Trimming cost V 3 bases and J 0 bases, with 5 bases left between them. The CDR3 loop is CASSPSMNTEAFF. The CDR3 DNA follows: TGTGCCAGCTCACCTTCCATGAACACTGAAGCTTTCTTT.

The count of this clone is one. The chain joins TRBV4-3 to TRBJ2-3, with 8 bases aligning to TRBD2. Trimming cost V 0 bases and J 4 bases; bases outside gene matches: 6. The CDR3 loop spans 16 amino acids. The germline V gene encodes CDR1 LGHNA and CDR2 YSLEER. The CDR3 coding sequence is TGCGCCAGCAGCCAAGATACGGGGGGGCCCTCAGATACGCAGTATTTT. It yields the protein CASSQDTGGPSDTQYF.

The gene calls are TRBV9 and TRBJ1-5; 8 bases map to TRBD1. V trimming: 0 bases; J trimming: 4 bases; junction bases outside the gene matches: 3. CDR1 and CDR2 (germline): SGDLS, YYNGEE. This CDR3 spans 15 amino acids. In DNA form, the CDR3 reads TGTGCCAGCAGCGTAGGGGACAGGATAAATCAGCCCCAGCATTTT. It codes for CASSVGDRINQPQHF.

The chain couples TRBV5-1 to TRBJ1-1, with 10 bases that match TRBD1. Germline assignment: CDR1 SGHRS and CDR2 YFSETQ. The CDR3 totals 15 residues. J gave up 1 base and V 4 bases, and 4 bases lay outside the gene matches. DNA of the CDR3: TGCGCCAGCAGCGTAGACAGGGGGCAGAACACTGAAGCTTTCTTT. It specifies CASSVDRGQNTEAFF.

The chain uses TRBV6-1 and TRBJ1-2; D gene unclear. Germline lookup yields CDR1 MNHNS and CDR2 SASEGT. V gave up 5 bases and J gave up 0 bases, with 10 bases separating them. There are 14 residues in the CDR3. The DNA of the CDR3 is TGTGCCAGCAGTCCCTGGGGAGCTAACTATGGCTACACCTTC. Its protein is CASSPWGANYGYTF.

The CDR3 coding sequence is TGTGCCAGCAGTCCCCGGGGACAGGCCTCCTCCACTGAAGCTTTCTTT. It specifies CASSPRGQASSTEAFF. The V and J genes are TRBV28 and TRBJ1-1; 8 bases line up with TRBD1. Germline V CDR1 and CDR2: MDHEN, SYDVKM. Losses at the gene ends were 5 bases for V and 4 bases for J; bases not matched to a gene: 12. This CDR3 is built from 16 residues.

The chain uses TRBV28 and TRBJ2-1; 13 bases agree with TRBD2. Germline V gene data show CDR1 as MDHEN and CDR2 as SYDVKM. Trimming took 6 bases from V and 7 from J; bases not matched to a gene: 6. The CDR3 has 15 amino acids. The chain's CDR3 is CASRGGLAGSNEQFF. Written as DNA, the CDR3 is TGTGCCAGCAGGGGGGGACTAGCGGGGTCTAATGAGCAGTTCTTC.

This chain connects TRBV7-9 to TRBJ1-3; 7 positions match TRBD1. Germline loops: CDR1 SEHNR, CDR2 FQNEAQ (reference sequence). The CDR3 loop spans 16 amino acids. V dropped 4 bases and J dropped 0; count of bases not matched to a gene: 6. CDR3 nucleotides: TGTGCCAGCAGCTCAGGGGGGTCCATCTCTGGAAACACCATATATTTT. It codes for CASSSGGSISGNTIYF.

The CDR3, as DNA: TGCGCCAGCAGCACGCAGGGGGCGCTCAATGAAAAACTGTTTTTT. Translation gives CASSTQGALNEKLFF. The rearrangement joins TRBV5-1 to TRBJ1-4; 8 nucleotides agree with TRBD1. V trimming: 4 bases; J trimming: 5 bases; junction bases outside the gene matches: 7. Looked up from germline, CDR1 is SGHRS and CDR2 is YFSETQ. The CDR3 spans 15 residues.

The chain carries TRBV7-9 and TRBJ1-4, with 9 bases that match TRBD1. CDR1 and CDR2 from the germline V gene are SEHNR and FQNEAQ (reference sequence). The V gene end was trimmed by 1 base and the J gene end by 3 bases; junction bases not matched to a gene: 0. CDR3 size: 15 residues. The CDR3, as DNA: TGTGCCAGCAGCTTAGGACAGGGGGCTAATGAAAAACTGTTTTTT. It is translated as CASSLGQGANEKLFF.

J is TRBJ2-5 and V is TRBV7-2; 9 nucleotides align to TRBD2. CDR1 is SGHTA and CDR2 is FQGNSA in the germline V gene. V trimming: 3 bases; J trimming: 1 base; junction bases outside the gene matches: 3. This CDR3 is 15 amino acids long. This CDR3 reads CASSLSSGVQETQYF. DNA of the CDR3: TGTGCCAGCAGCTTGTCTAGCGGGGTCCAAGAGACCCAGTACTTC.

The V and J genes are TRBV7-3 and TRBJ1-2; TRBD1 matches at 7 bases. Germline loops: CDR1 SGHTA, CDR2 FQGTGA. With V trimmed by 5 bases and J by 3 bases, 3 bases remained unmatched. The length of the CDR3 is 13 residues. The CDR3 DNA reads TGTGCCAGCAGCGTAGACAGGGACTATGGCTACACCTTC. Its translation is CASSVDRDYGYTF.

The chain joins TRBV6-5 to TRBJ1-6, with 7 bases aligning to TRBD1. Germline V gene data show CDR1 as MNHEY and CDR2 as SVGAGI. The CDR3 is made up of 14 amino acids. The ends lost 6 bases at V and 10 bases at J; junction bases unmatched: 9. CDR3 sequence (DNA): TGTGCCAGCAGGGGACAGACCTGGGGCTCACCCCTCCACTTT. Translated, it gives CASRGQTWGSPLHF.

The chain couples TRBV11-3 to TRBJ1-1; D is ambiguous. This CDR3 contains 13 residues. The V gene lost 2 bases and the J gene lost 1 base, with 5 bases spanning the gap. Per the germline V gene, CDR1 is SGHNT and CDR2 is YENEEA. In nucleotides, the CDR3 is TGTGCCAGCAGCTTAACGGGGAACACTGAAGCTTTCTTT. It encodes CASSLTGNTEAFF.

This chain connects TRBV18 to TRBJ1-3; no firm D call. Trimming removed 3 bases from V and 0 bases from J, with 9 bases in between. The CDR3 contains 15 residues. Per germline, CDR1 KGHSH and CDR2 LQKENI. This chain's CDR3 is CASSPLTSSGNTIYF. CDR3 in DNA: TGTGCCAGCTCACCCCTGACAAGCTCTGGAAACACCATATATTTT.

The chain is built from TRBV14 and TRBJ1-3, with D unresolved. V lost 6 bases, J lost 0 bases, and 15 bases lay in between. CDR1 and CDR2 (germline): SGHDN, FVKESK. CDR3 size: 16 residues. DNA for the CDR3: TGTGCCAGCAGTACCCACGGGGTCAACTCTGGAAACACCATATATTTT. Amino acids: CASSTHGVNSGNTIYF.

The J gene is TRBJ2-1, the V gene TRBV14; D is ambiguous. The V gene's germline CDR1 is SGHDN and CDR2 FVKESK. The ends were cut back, 1 base at V and 9 bases at J, with 13 bases in the middle. There are 14 residues in the CDR3. The CDR3: CASSQVRVLSEQFF. CDR3 coding DNA: TGTGCCAGCAGCCAAGTACGGGTTTTGAGTGAGCAGTTCTTC.

The chain has TRBV7-2 and TRBJ2-3, with a weak D call TRBD2 (5 bases). Deletions cut 1 base from V and 0 bases from J, with 8 bases between. The germline V gene encodes CDR1 SGHTA and CDR2 FQGNSA. This CDR3 has 15 residues. The CDR3 loop is CASSLVGVSTDTQYF. The CDR3 nucleotides are TGTGCCAGCAGCTTAGTCGGGGTTAGCACAGATACGCAGTATTTT.

This chain joins TRBV7-2 and TRBJ1-3; D is unclear. CDR1 is SGHTA and CDR2 is FQGNSA in the germline V gene. CDR3 length: 13 residues. Trimming stripped 4 bases from V and 0 bases from J, with 4 bases between. CDR3 sequence: CASSSLSGNTIYF. The CDR3 DNA sequence: TGTGCCAGCAGCTCCCTCTCTGGAAACACCATATATTTT.

J is TRBJ2-7 and V is TRBV4-2; 10 positions agree with TRBD1. Germline trimming cut 5 bases from V and 1 base from J; bases unmatched to any gene: 8. The CDR3 is 16 residues long. The germline gives CDR1 LGHNA, CDR2 YNFKEQ. CDR3 DNA: TGTGCCAGCAGCGCCGCCCCGGGACAGGGGTCCTACGAGCAGTACTTC. Amino acid sequence: CASSAAPGQGSYEQYF.

V is TRBV30 and J is TRBJ1-6, with 9 nucleotides matching TRBD1. V gave up 7 bases and J gave up 7 bases; unmatched junction bases: 5. This CDR3 is 13 amino acids long. CDR1 and CDR2 from the germline V gene are GTSNPN and SVGIG (reference sequence). CDR3 sequence reads: CAYKTGGNSPLHF. The DNA of the CDR3 is TGTGCCTATAAGACAGGGGGAAATTCACCCCTCCACTTT.

The chain combines TRBV7-9 with TRBJ1-3, with D uncertain. CDR3 size: 13 residues. Trimming left V 0 bases short and J 7 bases short, with 7 bases between. Germline assignment: CDR1 SEHNR and CDR2 FQNEAQ (reference sequence). This CDR3 is CASSLAQVNTIYF. CDR3 DNA: TGTGCCAGCAGCTTAGCGCAGGTGAACACCATATATTTT.

The rearrangement uses TRBV5-1 and TRBJ2-1, with D unresolved. Trimming removed 0 bases at V and 7 bases at J, with 11 bases between. Germline V gene lookup returns CDR1 SGHRS and CDR2 YFSETQ. This CDR3 region has 14 residues. CDR3 residues: CASSLGEVTNEQFF. DNA for the CDR3: TGCGCCAGCAGCTTGGGCGAGGTAACTAATGAGCAGTTCTTC.

The J gene is TRBJ2-7, the V gene TRBV5-6; 7 nucleotides match TRBD1. The CDR3 runs to 12 residues. J gave up 3 bases and V 4 bases, and 1 base lay outside the gene matches. Per germline, CDR1 SGHDT and CDR2 YYEEEE. The DNA for the CDR3 is TGTGCCAGCAGCGGGGACAGCTACGAGCAGTACTTC. Amino acids: CASSGDSYEQYF.

The J gene is TRBJ1-2, the V gene TRBV20-1; D is unclear. With 6 bases removed from V and 3 bases from J, the gap between germline ends came to 8 bases. The CDR3 runs to 11 residues. Germline assignment: CDR1 DFQATT and CDR2 SNEGSKA (reference sequence). The CDR3 spells CSAGLHYGYTF. In DNA, the CDR3 is TGCAGTGCGGGCCTCCACTATGGCTACACCTTC.

This rearrangement joins TRBV6-5 to TRBJ2-7; 9 bases are shared with TRBD1. This CDR3 has 15 amino acids. Germline-derived CDR1 and CDR2 are MNHEY and SVGAGI. The junction had 10 bases not matched to a gene; V was cut back by 6 bases and J by 4 bases. This CDR3 is CASSRPGQGKYEQYF. CDR3 bases: TGTGCCAGCAGCCGTCCAGGACAGGGGAAGTACGAGCAGTACTTC.

The chain carries TRBV7-9 and TRBJ1-4; D unresolved. Between the trimmed V and J ends, which lost 1 base and 5 bases, there was a span of 11 bases. The CDR3 is 15 residues long. CDR1 SEHNR and CDR2 FQNEAQ come from the germline V gene (reference sequence). CDR3 loop: CASSLVATPNEKLFF. Here the CDR3 DNA reads TGTGCCAGCAGCTTAGTTGCGACACCGAATGAAAAACTGTTTTTT. The entire variable domain, with the rest obtained from reference TRBV7-9 and TRBJ1-4, is as follows: DTGVSQNPRHKITKRGQNVTFRCDPISEHNRLYWYRQTLGQGPEFLTYFQNEAQLEKSRLLSDRFSAERPKGSFSTLEIQRTEQGDSAMYLCASSLVATPNEKLFFGSGTQLSVL.

V and J are TRBV7-8 and TRBJ2-3; D ambiguous. Germline values: CDR1 SGHVS, CDR2 FQNEAQ. This CDR3 has 14 amino acids. Deletions cut 4 bases from V and 2 bases from J, with 10 bases between. The CDR3 reads CASSSGLATDTQYF. CDR3 nucleotide sequence: TGTGCCAGCAGCTCGGGTTTGGCCACAGATACGCAGTATTTT.

This clone showed up just once. The chain employs TRBV25-1 and TRBJ2-7; TRBD1 agrees at 9 bases. The CDR3 is 16 amino acids. The junction had 10 bases not matched to a gene; V was cut back by 3 bases and J by 4 bases. Germline V gene sequence: CDR1 MGHDK, CDR2 SYGVNS. CDR3 coding DNA: TGTGCCAGCAGTGAGCATCAGGGACAGGGATCATACGAGCAGTACTTC. Its protein is CASSEHQGQGSYEQYF.

V is TRBV28 and J is TRBJ1-4; perhaps TRBD1 as D (5 bases). Trimming took off 5 bases at V and 4 bases at J, with 14 bases between the two ends. The CDR3 spans 15 residues. Germline V lookup: CDR1 MDHEN, CDR2 SYDVKM. The CDR3 protein is CASSPPGGFNEKLFF. Here the CDR3 DNA reads TGTGCCAGCAGTCCCCCCGGGGGATTTAATGAAAAACTGTTTTTT.

CDR3 sequence (DNA): TGTGCCAGCAGCTCGAAAGCGGGGGCGGGCGAGCAGTACTTC. Translation: CASSSKAGAGEQYF. The chain has TRBV5-4 and TRBJ2-7, with 8 bases lining up with TRBD2. V shed 3 bases, J shed 6 bases, and the junction held 8 bases outside the gene matches. Germline CDR1 SGHNT, CDR2 YYREEE (reference sequence). The length of the CDR3 is 14 residues.